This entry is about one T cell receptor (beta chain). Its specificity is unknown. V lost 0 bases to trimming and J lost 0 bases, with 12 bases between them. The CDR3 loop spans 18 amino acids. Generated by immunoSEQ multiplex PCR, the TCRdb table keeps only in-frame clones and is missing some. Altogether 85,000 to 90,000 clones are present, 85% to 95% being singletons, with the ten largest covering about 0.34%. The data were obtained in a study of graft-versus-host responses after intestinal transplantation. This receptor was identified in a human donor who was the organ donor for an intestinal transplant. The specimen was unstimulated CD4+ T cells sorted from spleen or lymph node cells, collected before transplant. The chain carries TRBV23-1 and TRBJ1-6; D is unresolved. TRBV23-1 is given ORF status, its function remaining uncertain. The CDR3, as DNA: TGCGCCAGCAGTCAATCGGTGGGCGGGAGCTCCTATAATTCACCCCTCCACTTT. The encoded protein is CASSQSVGGSSYNSPLHF.